This paragraph reports one T cell receptor (beta chain). The read comes to an end 3 residues before the CDR3 does, leaving the germline J gene to fill in the end. This specimen comes from a study of T cells in women clearing cervical HPV infection. The table came from immunoSEQ multiplex PCR; TCRdb's copy has only in-frame clones and leaves some out. The sample includes over 25,000 clones. The CDR3 totals 16 residues. The junction had 14 bases not matched to a gene; V was cut back by 8 bases and J by 0 bases. In germline, CDR1 is DFQATT, CDR2 SNEGSKA (reference sequence). The TCR comes from a woman aged 18-70 years with a cervical HPV16 infection that either progressed to CIN3+ or cleared (not recorded which). Sequencing was performed on blood buffy coat. The rearrangement links TRBV20-1 to TRBJ1-2, with 8 bases aligning to TRBD1. The part of the CDR3 DNA that was read is TGCAGTCACATAACAGGGGGACTGCAAGCTAACTATGGC. It yields the protein CSHITGGLQANYG. The complete CDR3 reads CSHITGGLQANYGYTF.